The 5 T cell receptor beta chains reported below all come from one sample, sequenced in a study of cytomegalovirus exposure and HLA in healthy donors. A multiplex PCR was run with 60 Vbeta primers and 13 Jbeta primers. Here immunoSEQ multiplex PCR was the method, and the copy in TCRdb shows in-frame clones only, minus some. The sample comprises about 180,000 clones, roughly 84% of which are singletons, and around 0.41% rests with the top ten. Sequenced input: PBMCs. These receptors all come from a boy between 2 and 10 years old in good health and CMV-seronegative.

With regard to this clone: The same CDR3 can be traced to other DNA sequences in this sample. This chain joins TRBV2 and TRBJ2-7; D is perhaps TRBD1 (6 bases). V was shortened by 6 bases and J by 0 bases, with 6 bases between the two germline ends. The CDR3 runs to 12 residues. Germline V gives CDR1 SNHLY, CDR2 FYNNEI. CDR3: CASRDSSYEQYF. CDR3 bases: TGTGCCAGCAGGGACAGCTCCTACGAGCAGTACTTC.

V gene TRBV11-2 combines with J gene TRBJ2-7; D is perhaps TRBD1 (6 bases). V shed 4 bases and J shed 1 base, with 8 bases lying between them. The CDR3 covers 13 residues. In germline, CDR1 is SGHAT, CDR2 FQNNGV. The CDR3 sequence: CASSSGQSYEQYF. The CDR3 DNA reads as TGTGCCAGCAGCTCCGGACAGTCCTACGAGCAGTACTTC.

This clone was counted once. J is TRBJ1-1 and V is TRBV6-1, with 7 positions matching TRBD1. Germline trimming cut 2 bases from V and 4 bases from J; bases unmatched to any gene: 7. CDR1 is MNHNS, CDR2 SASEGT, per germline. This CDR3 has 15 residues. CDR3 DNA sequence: TGTGCCAGCAGTGAAAATTCGGCAGGGGGCACTGAAGCTTTCTTT. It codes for CASSENSAGGTEAFF.

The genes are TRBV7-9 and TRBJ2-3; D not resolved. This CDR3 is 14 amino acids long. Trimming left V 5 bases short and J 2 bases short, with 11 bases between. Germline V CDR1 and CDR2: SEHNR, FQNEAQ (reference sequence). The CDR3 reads CASSRTENTDTQYF. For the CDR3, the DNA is TGTGCCAGCAGCCGTACAGAGAACACAGATACGCAGTATTTT. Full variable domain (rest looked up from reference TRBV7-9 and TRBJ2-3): DTGVSQNPRHKITKRGQNVTFRCDPISEHNRLYWYRQTLGQGPEFLTYFQNEAQLEKSRLLSDRFSAERPKGSFSTLEIQRTEQGDSAMYLCASSRTENTDTQYFGPGTRLTVL.

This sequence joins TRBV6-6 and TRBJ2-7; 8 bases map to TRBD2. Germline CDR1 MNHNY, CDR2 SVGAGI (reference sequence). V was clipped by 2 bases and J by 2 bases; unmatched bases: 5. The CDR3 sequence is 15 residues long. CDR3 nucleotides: TGTGCCAGCAGTTACCCGGGAGGGGGAACCTACGAGCAGTACTTC. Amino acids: CASSYPGGGTYEQYF.